The entry below gives a single T cell receptor beta chain sequence along with its context. Its antigen remains unknown. The primer mix had 60 Vbeta and 13 Jbeta primers. Methods used by the authors: An analysis performed later counted 72 million or so unique TCR beta chains (around 10 million of them shared). The data were produced by immunoSEQ multiplex PCR, yet TCRdb's version contains in-frame clones alone and is incomplete. The DNA was the basis for D and trimming; V, J and clone size are from that table. The top ten clones hold around 5.9% of a sample with roughly 61,000 clones, 70% to 90% of them seen once. Germline V gene lookup returns CDR1 SGHNT and CDR2 YYREEE (reference sequence). The CDR3 has 14 residues. V was trimmed by 0 bases and J by 7 bases, leaving 13 bases between them. This sample was included in a study of cytomegalovirus exposure and HLA in healthy donors. Study results and caveats: The investigators catalogued 150 or so TCR beta chains as cytomegalovirus-associated. The study had only CMV serostatus as immune exposure information. For most TCR beta V segments, an earlier analysis put the productive rate at about 87% or about 30% of the time.

The receptor comes from a male donor in good health and CMV-seronegative. The genes are TRBV5-4 and TRBJ1-2; unclear D gene. The sequenced sample was PBMCs. The CDR3 sequence is CASSLGAGIIGYTF. CDR3 bases: TGTGCCAGCAGCTTGGGCGCCGGGATTATTGGCTACACCTTC.